The TCR beta chain under discussion was sequenced for a study of shared clonotypes between healthy human individuals. Each of the donors was a healthy adult who was HIV-negative and had not had a recent acute infection or vaccination. Generated by immunoSEQ multiplex PCR, the TCRdb table keeps only in-frame clones and is missing some. The sample has under 2.5 million clones; 92% are singletons. The material sequenced was naive CD4+ T cells from PBMCs. Noted subset: CD45RA+ positively selected. The receptor comes from a man aged 18 to 29 in good health. Some clones in this sample may be carry-over from other donors' samples.

The DNA of the CDR3 is TGTGCCAGCAGTAAAGACACAACTAATGAAAAACTGTTTTTT. Its protein is CASSKDTTNEKLFF. V and J are TRBV2 and TRBJ1-4; D not certain. Germline loops: CDR1 SNHLY, CDR2 FYNNEI. Between the trimmed V and J ends, which lost 5 bases and 0 bases, there was a span of 7 bases. The CDR3 totals 14 residues.